The 27 T cell receptor beta chains in this list originate from one sample, sequenced in a study of T cell repertoires in aging, cancer and after chemotherapy. Rearranged V-D-J TRB sequences were amplified with a mixed TRB-A/B primer pool. MiXCR was run by TCRdb on the multiplex PCR reads, yielding one entry per CDR3 protein. The sample lists some 840 distinct CDR3 sequences, more than 20% occurring once. Peripheral blood genomic DNA, not sorted cells or RNA, was the template. The sample taken for sequencing was blood. These receptors all stem from a human donor with a blood cancer.

By share, this clonotype ranks as medium-sized (0.01 to 0.1%). V gene TRBV7-9 combines with J gene TRBJ1-4; D remains ambiguous. The V gene's germline CDR1 is SEHNR and CDR2 FQNEAQ (reference sequence). The CDR3 is 14 amino acids. V was clipped by 6 bases and J by 4 bases, with 12 bases between them. The CDR3 DNA reads as TGTGCCAGCAGGCAAGACGGAATTAATGAAAAACTGTTTTTT. Translating it yields CASRQDGINEKLFF.

Relative to its sample, this clonotype is medium-sized. The chain has TRBV7-6 and TRBJ1-3; D unclear. This CDR3 region has 15 residues. V shed 4 bases and J shed 0 bases, with 10 bases lying between them. Germline V gene lookup returns CDR1 SGHVS and CDR2 FNYEAQ. The CDR3 region has the DNA TGTGCCAGCAGCTCTAGCCGGACCTCTGGAAACACCATATATTTT. This codes for CASSSSRTSGNTIYF.

This chain joins TRBV11-2 and TRBJ2-1; weak D call: TRBD1 (6 bases). CDR3 length: 13 amino acids. V lost 5 bases and J 9 bases, leaving 14 bases between the germline ends. Germline CDR1 is SGHAT and CDR2 is FQNNGV. This CDR3 reads CASSPQGIGEQFF. DNA of the CDR3: TGTGCCAGCAGCCCCCAGGGGATCGGTGAGCAGTTCTTC.

The genes are TRBV10-2 and TRBJ2-3; D remains ambiguous. Per the germline V gene, CDR1 is WSHSY and CDR2 is SAAADI. The germline V and J ends were trimmed by 0 bases and 0 bases, with 7 bases remaining between them. This CDR3 is 15 amino acids long. The CDR3 here is CASSESSASTDTQYF. The DNA of the CDR3 is TGCGCCAGCAGTGAGTCCAGCGCTAGCACAGATACGCAGTATTTT.

A few counts support this clonotype. The chain links TRBV10-3 to TRBJ1-1; no firm D call. CDR3 length: 15 amino acids. The V gene's germline CDR1 is ENHRY and CDR2 SYGVKD. Trimming stripped 2 bases from V and 3 bases from J, with 13 bases between. CDR3 in DNA: TGTGCCATCAGTGAGCCCCGGGCCGAACACACTGAAGCTTTCTTT. This sequence encodes CAISEPRAEHTEAFF.

This clonotype rates as medium-sized. DNA for the CDR3: TGCGCCAGCAGCTCCACGACAGGGGGCGATTCACCCCTCCACTTT. Translating it yields CASSSTTGGDSPLHF. The J gene is TRBJ1-6, the V gene TRBV5-1, with 10 positions matching TRBD1. The V segment lost 3 bases and the J segment 8 bases; nucleotides outside the gene matches: 5. The CDR3 runs to 15 residues. Germline V gives CDR1 SGHRS, CDR2 YFSETQ. The full variable domain, with the rest looked up from reference TRBV5-1 and TRBJ1-6, is KAGVTQTPRYLIKTRGQQVTLSCSPISGHRSVSWYQQTPGQGLQFLFEYFSETQRNKGNFPGRFSGRQFSNSRSEMNVSTLELGDSALYLCASSSTTGGDSPLHFGNGTRLTVT.

The V gene is TRBV20-1, the J gene TRBJ2-3, with 14 nucleotides matching TRBD2. V trimming: 1 base; J trimming: 0 bases; junction bases outside the gene matches: 9. The V gene's germline CDR1 is DFQATT and CDR2 SNEGSKA (reference sequence). CDR3 length: 19 residues. The CDR3 DNA reads as TGCAGTGCTAGAGGGAGACTAGCGGGAGGGACGACTAGCACAGATACGCAGTATTTT. Encoded protein: CSARGRLAGGTTSTDTQYF.

The V and J genes are TRBV6-5 and TRBJ2-3; TRBD2 aligns across 9 bases. Per germline, CDR1 MNHEY and CDR2 SVGAGI. Losses at the gene ends were 2 bases for V and 5 bases for J; bases not matched to a gene: 2. CDR3 size: 14 residues. The CDR3 loop is CASSYQAGGDTQYF. The CDR3 region has the DNA TGTGCCAGCAGTTACCAAGCGGGAGGAGATACGCAGTATTTT.

This clonotype is labeled medium-sized. This sequence joins TRBV14 and TRBJ2-3, with 7 positions matching TRBD2. The CDR3 is 14 amino acids. V lost 3 bases, J lost 4 bases, and 4 bases stayed unmatched. Germline CDR1 SGHDN, CDR2 FVKESK. The DNA of the CDR3 is TGTGCCAGCAGCCATCTGGGAGGGCCAGATACGCAGTATTTT. Protein sequence: CASSHLGGPDTQYF. The whole variable domain, remainder taken from reference TRBV14 and TRBJ2-3, is EAGVTQFPSHSVIEKGQTVTLRCDPISGHDNLYWYRRVMGKEIKFLLHFVKESKQDESGMPNNRFLAERTGGTYSTLKVQPAELEDSGVYFCASSHLGGPDTQYFGPGTRLTVL.

The chain joins TRBV4-2 to TRBJ2-6; D is unresolved. The V end was cut by 0 bases, the J end by 2 bases, with 8 bases between. The CDR3 length is 16 residues. Germline V gene data show CDR1 as LGHNA and CDR2 as YNFKEQ. The CDR3 sequence: CASSQDVRAGANVLTF. The CDR3, as DNA: TGTGCCAGCAGCCAAGATGTACGAGCTGGGGCCAACGTCCTGACTTTC.

V gene TRBV6-5 combines with J gene TRBJ2-3; 12 bases fit TRBD2. Per the germline V gene, CDR1 is MNHEY and CDR2 is SVGAGI. The CDR3 totals 16 residues. Trimming cost V 2 bases and J 2 bases; bases outside gene matches: 2. CDR3 nucleotides: TGTGCCAGCAGTTACGGACTAGCGGGACCCACAGATACGCAGTATTTT. The encoded protein is CASSYGLAGPTDTQYF.

By share, this clonotype ranks as medium-sized. The chain has TRBV20-1 and TRBJ2-3; 14 nucleotides line up with TRBD2. V was pared by 6 bases and J by 3 bases, with 8 bases of the junction left unmatched. The CDR3 loop spans 16 amino acids. In germline, CDR1 is DFQATT, CDR2 SNEGSKA (reference sequence). The chain's CDR3 is CSATPWTSGRTDTQYF. The CDR3 nucleotides are TGCAGTGCAACCCCCTGGACTAGCGGGAGGACAGATACGCAGTATTTT.

By share of the sample, this clonotype is large (0.1 to 1%). The chain links TRBV5-5 to TRBJ2-3, with 8 positions matching TRBD1. Per the germline V gene, CDR1 is SGHKS and CDR2 is YYEKEE (reference sequence). V shed 3 bases, J shed 2 bases, and the junction held 11 bases outside the gene matches. The CDR3 has 17 residues. The CDR3 DNA follows: TGTGCCAGCAGCTCGATCCTTGGACAGGGTGACACAGATACGCAGTATTTT. This encodes CASSSILGQGDTDTQYF.

By its share, this clonotype is medium-sized. V is TRBV7-2 and J is TRBJ2-7; tentative D call: TRBD2 (7 bases). The germline V and J ends were trimmed by 5 bases and 4 bases, with 12 bases remaining between them. CDR3 length: 13 residues. CDR1 is SGHTA and CDR2 is FQGNSA in the germline V gene. CDR3 in DNA: TGTGCCAGCAGCCCAAGGGGGGGGTACGAGCAGTACTTC. This translates into CASSPRGGYEQYF.

In its sample, this clonotype is medium-sized (0.01 to 0.1%). The chain employs TRBV29-1 and TRBJ1-1, with D unresolved. Trimming removed 7 bases from V and 5 bases from J, with 11 bases in between. Germline V CDR1 and CDR2: SQVTM, ANQGSEA. The CDR3 totals 11 residues. The CDR3 bases are TGCAGCGGTGTGGGTCTTACTGAAGCTTTCTTT. Protein product: CSGVGLTEAFF.

This clonotype is medium-sized (0.01 to 0.1%). The chain joins TRBV19 to TRBJ1-5; 8 bases are a match to TRBD1. CDR1 LNHDA and CDR2 SQIVND come from the germline V gene (reference sequence). The CDR3 has 15 residues. The V and J ends lost 6 bases and 1 base, in that order; junction bases with no gene match: 5. CDR3 DNA: TGTGCCAGTAGAAACAGGGGGGAGAGCAATCAGCCCCAGCATTTT. As protein: CASRNRGESNQPQHF. Supplemented by reference TRBV19 and TRBJ1-5, the full variable domain reads DGGITQSPKYLFRKEGQNVTLSCEQNLNHDAMYWYRQDPGQGLRLIYYSQIVNDFQKGDIAEGYSVSREKKESFPLTVTSAQKNPTAFYLCASRNRGESNQPQHFGDGTRLSIL.

The rearrangement links TRBV19 to TRBJ2-7; 9 bases align to TRBD1. Germline CDR1 and CDR2: LNHDA and SQIVND (reference sequence). Germline trimming cut 5 bases from V and 3 bases from J; bases unmatched to any gene: 11. The CDR3 contains 16 residues. In DNA form, the CDR3 reads TGTGCCAGTAGTCCCGCGGACAGGGGTAAACTCTACGAGCAGTACTTC. Encoded protein: CASSPADRGKLYEQYF.

Within the sample, this clonotype is medium-sized. J is TRBJ1-2 and V is TRBV29-1; 9 nucleotides match TRBD1. Germline V gene data show CDR1 as SQVTM and CDR2 as ANQGSEA. The CDR3 sequence is 15 residues long. After removal of 5 bases from V and 3 bases from J, the junction contained 10 bases not matched to a gene. The CDR3 coding sequence is TGCAGCGTTTTGGACAGGGGAAAGGGCTACTATGGCTACACCTTC. This encodes CSVLDRGKGYYGYTF.

In its sample, this clonotype is medium-sized (0.01 to 0.1%). The gene calls are TRBV12-3 or TRBV12-4 and TRBJ2-4; a possible D gene is TRBD2 (5 bases). The CDR3 loop spans 11 amino acids. V gave up 6 bases and J gave up 9 bases, with 9 bases separating them. The CDR3 loop is CASSPAGIQYF. CDR3 bases: TGTGCCAGCAGCCCCGCGGGCATTCAGTACTTC.

By proportion, this clonotype is medium-sized. The chain has TRBV28 and TRBJ2-1; 9 bases are shared with TRBD1. Germline V gives CDR1 MDHEN, CDR2 SYDVKM. The CDR3 runs to 17 residues. After removal of 6 bases from V and 5 bases from J, the junction contained 14 bases not matched to a gene. Here the CDR3 reads CASSPMGDRAVDNEQFF. As DNA, the CDR3 is TGTGCCAGCAGCCCAATGGGGGACAGGGCCGTTGACAATGAGCAGTTCTTC.

This clonotype qualifies as large. The chain employs TRBV10-3 and TRBJ2-3; the D gene is possibly TRBD2 (5 bases). The germline V gene encodes CDR1 ENHRY and CDR2 SYGVKD. The CDR3 length is 13 residues. V was clipped by 8 bases and J by 3 bases, with 12 bases between them. The CDR3 loop reads CAIRWGETDTQYF. The CDR3 region has the DNA TGTGCCATCCGGTGGGGAGAGACAGATACGCAGTATTTT.

By its share, this clonotype is large. The chain couples TRBV6-6 to TRBJ2-1; possibly TRBD1 for D (8 bases). V shed 6 bases and J shed 0 bases, with 15 bases lying between them. CDR3 size: 16 residues. Germline V gene sequence: CDR1 MNHNY, CDR2 SVGAGI (reference sequence). This CDR3 is CASRGQAGDSYNEQFF. CDR3 nucleotides: TGTGCCAGCAGGGGACAGGCGGGAGACTCCTACAATGAGCAGTTCTTC.

This clonotype qualifies as large. This chain connects TRBV27 to TRBJ2-7; D remains ambiguous. Trimming removed 6 bases from V and 3 bases from J, with 15 bases in between. The CDR3 extends over 14 amino acids. Per germline, CDR1 MNHEY and CDR2 SMNVEV (reference sequence). The DNA of the CDR3 is TGTGCCAGCAGGACCCTGGGCCCTCACTACGAGCAGTACTTC. Amino acid sequence: CASRTLGPHYEQYF.

By frequency in the sample, this clonotype is medium-sized. J is TRBJ2-7 and V is TRBV6-1, with 11 bases that match TRBD2. Per germline, CDR1 MNHNS and CDR2 SASEGT. V shed 4 bases and J 3 bases; nucleotides not matched to a gene: 2. The CDR3 totals 14 residues. Here the CDR3 reads CASSGTSGGYEQYF. The CDR3 DNA reads TGTGCCAGCAGTGGAACTAGCGGGGGCTACGAGCAGTACTTC.

This clonotype is labeled as medium-sized. The gene calls are TRBV20-1 and TRBJ2-5, with 7 positions matching TRBD1. The V segment lost 5 bases and the J segment 3 bases; nucleotides outside the gene matches: 6. CDR1 is DFQATT, CDR2 SNEGSKA, per germline (reference sequence). CDR3 length: 13 amino acids. CDR3 sequence: CSALTDREETQYF. The CDR3 nucleotides are TGCAGTGCTCTTACCGACAGGGAAGAGACCCAGTACTTC.

Relative to its sample, this clonotype is medium-sized (0.01 to 0.1%). V and J are TRBV28 and TRBJ1-3; D possibly corresponds to TRBD1 (5 bases). Trimming left V 6 bases short and J 4 bases short, with 16 bases between. Germline-derived CDR1 and CDR2 are MDHEN and SYDVKM. CDR3 length equals 15 residues. The CDR3 here is CASSLGGGAGNTIYF. CDR3 nucleotide sequence: TGTGCCAGCAGCCTGGGGGGAGGAGCAGGAAACACCATATATTTT. The complete variable domain, with remaining parts taken from reference TRBV28 and TRBJ1-3, reads DVKVTQSSRYLVKRTGEKVFLECVQDMDHENMFWYRQDPGLGLRLIYFSYDVKMKEKGDIPEGYSVSREKKERFSLILESASTNQTSMYLCASSLGGGAGNTIYFGEGSWLTVV.

This clonotype is medium-sized (0.01 to 0.1%) in the sample. The chain uses TRBV10-3 and TRBJ1-2; unclear D gene. The V gene's germline CDR1 is ENHRY and CDR2 SYGVKD. The CDR3 is 13 amino acids. V shed 0 bases and J shed 6 bases, with 8 bases lying between them. The CDR3 loop is CAISESLGNGYTF. CDR3 DNA sequence: TGTGCCATCAGTGAGTCGTTGGGGAATGGCTACACCTTC.